What follows are 27 T cell receptor beta chains derived from one specimen sequenced in a study of cytomegalovirus exposure and HLA in healthy donors. PCR amplification relied on 60 Vbeta primers (plus 13 Jbeta primers). The protocol was immunoSEQ multiplex PCR, while the TCRdb copy is restricted to in-frame clones and leaves out a portion. The sample has about 170,000 clones, around three quarters seen once. The sequenced sample consisted of PBMCs. The origin of the receptors is a woman younger than 45 in good health and CMV-seropositive.

This rearrangement joins TRBV30 to TRBJ1-6; D call uncertain. The CDR3 spans 13 residues. V lost 2 bases and J 10 bases, leaving 12 bases between the germline ends. The V gene's germline CDR1 is GTSNPN and CDR2 SVGIG (reference sequence). The CDR3 sequence is CAWSPGAASPLHF. CDR3 nucleotide sequence: TGTGCCTGGAGTCCCGGAGCTGCATCACCCCTCCACTTT.

The gene calls are TRBV7-2 and TRBJ2-7; maybe TRBD2 (6 bases). The CDR3 spans 15 residues. V was pared by 1 base and J by 4 bases, with 14 bases between. Germline V lookup: CDR1 SGHTA, CDR2 FQGNSA. CDR3 DNA: TGTGCCAGCAGCTTAGTGGCAGGGAGGTATTACGAGCAGTACTTC. It translates to CASSLVAGRYYEQYF. Drawing the rest from reference TRBV7-2 and TRBJ2-7, the complete variable domain is GAGVSQSPSNKVTEKGKDVELRCDPISGHTALYWYRQSLGQGLEFLIYFQGNSAPDKSGLPSDRFSAERTGGSVSTLTIQRTQQEDSAVYLCASSLVAGRYYEQYFGPGTRLTVT.

The CDR3 spells CASTGFSGVYEQYF. The CDR3 coding sequence is TGTGCCAGCACGGGATTTAGCGGGGTCTACGAGCAGTACTTC. The V call is TRBV2, the J call TRBJ2-7; 8 bases match TRBD2. J lost 3 bases, V lost 7 bases, and 8 bases had no gene match. The CDR3 contains 14 residues. Germline CDR1 is SNHLY and CDR2 is FYNNEI.

The rearrangement uses TRBV29-1 and TRBJ2-3, with D possibly being TRBD1 (6 bases). Trimming cost V 2 bases and J 5 bases, with 14 bases left between them. The CDR3 has 14 amino acids. CDR1 and CDR2 from the germline V gene are SQVTM and ANQGSEA. The CDR3 loop is CSVENRQGRDTQYF. The CDR3 DNA reads TGCAGCGTTGAAAATAGGCAGGGGCGAGATACGCAGTATTTT.

This clone was detected a few times. The chain uses TRBV6-1 and TRBJ2-7; TRBD2 is a possible D gene (6 bases). CDR3 size: 15 residues. Trimming removed 7 bases from V and 0 bases from J, with 16 bases in between. The germline V gene has CDR1 MNHNS and CDR2 SASEGT. The CDR3 region has the DNA TGTGCCAGCAATCGGATCCGGGACTCCTCCTACGAGCAGTACTTC. Amino acids: CASNRIRDSSYEQYF.

The chain recombines TRBV10-3 with TRBJ2-7; 11 bases map to TRBD2. Trimming removed 4 bases from V and 3 bases from J; junction bases left unmatched: 5. Germline loops: CDR1 ENHRY, CDR2 SYGVKD. The CDR3 sequence is 15 residues long. The DNA of the CDR3 is TGTGCCATCAGTGGAAGGGGACTAGCGGACTACGAGCAGTACTTC. Its protein product is CAISGRGLADYEQYF.

V usage is TRBV5-1 and J usage is TRBJ2-7; 9 bases line up with TRBD1. Losses at the gene ends were 7 bases for V and 2 bases for J; bases not matched to a gene: 7. Germline CDR1 is SGHRS and CDR2 is YFSETQ. The CDR3 is 14 residues long. The CDR3: CASYLGQGAYEQYF. The DNA for the CDR3 is TGCGCCAGCTATTTGGGACAGGGAGCCTACGAGCAGTACTTC.

The chain recombines TRBV5-1 with TRBJ1-2, with D maybe TRBD1 (5 bases). Looked up from germline, CDR1 is SGHRS and CDR2 is YFSETQ. V gave up 3 bases and J gave up 3 bases, with 12 bases separating them. There are 14 residues in the CDR3. The CDR3 nucleotides are TGCGCCAGCAGCTCCCAGGGCGTCGACTATGGCTACACCTTC. Amino acids: CASSSQGVDYGYTF.

The rearrangement uses TRBV15 and TRBJ1-5; 8 bases align to TRBD1. The V gene's germline CDR1 is LNHNV and CDR2 YYDKDF (reference sequence). CDR3 length equals 15 residues. The V segment lost 3 bases and the J segment 5 bases; nucleotides outside the gene matches: 6. The CDR3 nucleotides are TGTGCCACCAGCAGGGCGGGACAGGCTGATCAGCCCCAGCATTTT. Translation: CATSRAGQADQPQHF.

The V call is TRBV4-2, the J call TRBJ2-3; 11 positions match TRBD2. V gave up 4 bases and J gave up 0 bases; unmatched junction bases: 6. Germline-derived CDR1 and CDR2 are LGHNA and YNFKEQ. The CDR3 runs to 17 residues. The CDR3 coding sequence is TGTGCCAGCAGCCCTTCACTAGCGGGAGTTAGCACAGATACGCAGTATTTT. Its translation: CASSPSLAGVSTDTQYF.

The chain links TRBV18 to TRBJ2-4; TRBD2 might be the D (5 bases). The V gene lost 3 bases and the J gene lost 3 bases, with 12 bases spanning the gap. Germline assignment: CDR1 KGHSH and CDR2 LQKENI. This CDR3 contains 15 residues. CDR3 residues: CASSPEVWGKNIQYF. DNA for the CDR3: TGTGCCAGCTCACCGGAGGTCTGGGGCAAAAACATTCAGTACTTC.

The chain links TRBV7-9 to TRBJ1-5, with 7 bases fitting TRBD1. V lost 4 bases, J lost 2 bases, and 5 bases stayed unmatched. This CDR3 region has 15 residues. CDR1 is SEHNR and CDR2 is FQNEAQ in the germline V gene (reference sequence). CDR3 DNA sequence: TGTGCCAGCAGCTCCTACAGGGGCGGCAATCAGCCCCAGCATTTT. Its translation: CASSSYRGGNQPQHF.

This chain connects TRBV5-1 to TRBJ1-1; the D gene is possibly TRBD1 (6 bases). The CDR3 runs to 14 residues. Germline-derived CDR1 and CDR2 are SGHRS and YFSETQ. Trimming took off 3 bases at V and 0 bases at J, with 9 bases between the two ends. This CDR3 is CASSWTVMNTEAFF. The CDR3 DNA sequence: TGCGCCAGCAGCTGGACAGTCATGAACACTGAAGCTTTCTTT.

J is TRBJ1-2 and V is TRBV6-1; 10 bases agree with TRBD1. CDR3 size: 15 residues. Germline CDR1 is MNHNS and CDR2 is SASEGT. V lost 6 bases to trimming and J lost 3 bases; unmatched junction nucleotides: 7. The CDR3 bases are TGTGCCAGCAGACCACCTGGACAGGGGGACTATGGCTACACCTTC. Encoded protein: CASRPPGQGDYGYTF.

This clone was recorded once. This chain connects TRBV5-8 to TRBJ1-1; D gene unclear. With 2 bases removed from V and 5 bases from J, the gap between germline ends came to 16 bases. The germline V gene encodes CDR1 SGHTS and CDR2 YDEGEE. The CDR3 length is 15 residues. The CDR3 nucleotides read TGTGCCAGCAGCTTTCAAAGGGTGGGAGCAACTGAAGCTTTCTTT. Its translation is CASSFQRVGATEAFF.

The rearrangement joins TRBV28 to TRBJ2-7, with D possibly being TRBD2 (5 bases). The V and J ends lost 1 base and 9 bases respectively, with 7 bases between them. CDR3 size: 11 residues. Germline CDR1 is MDHEN and CDR2 is SYDVKM. The CDR3 reads CASSLLGGQYF. CDR3 nucleotide sequence: TGTGCCAGCAGTTTATTAGGAGGGCAGTACTTC.

The chain is built from TRBV7-2 and TRBJ2-1, with a weak D call TRBD1 (6 bases). Per germline, CDR1 SGHTA and CDR2 FQGNSA. CDR3 length equals 16 residues. Trimming shortened V by 0 bases and J by 1 base, and 10 bases separated the two germline ends. The CDR3 protein is CASSLARGPSYNEQFF. CDR3 coding DNA: TGTGCCAGCAGCTTAGCCAGGGGCCCGTCCTACAATGAGCAGTTCTTC.

V gene TRBV5-6 combines with J gene TRBJ2-7; D is unresolved. CDR1 is SGHDT, CDR2 YYEEEE, per germline. The CDR3 covers 12 residues. Trimming shortened V by 2 bases and J by 0 bases, and 3 bases separated the two germline ends. The CDR3 reads CASSFISYEQYF. The DNA of the CDR3 is TGTGCCAGCAGCTTCATCTCCTACGAGCAGTACTTC.

The chain recombines TRBV30 with TRBJ2-2, with D possibly being TRBD1 (5 bases). V shed 2 bases and J shed 5 bases, with 15 bases lying between them. This CDR3 contains 15 residues. Germline loops: CDR1 GTSNPN, CDR2 SVGIG (reference sequence). Here the CDR3 reads CAWSKVAGKTGELFF. CDR3 nucleotide sequence: TGTGCCTGGAGTAAGGTGGCAGGGAAGACCGGGGAGCTGTTTTTT.

The rearrangement links TRBV12-5 to TRBJ2-3; tentatively, D is TRBD2 (6 bases). V lost 1 base and J lost 0, with 20 bases in between. CDR1 is LGHNT and CDR2 is FRNRAP in the germline V gene. The CDR3 is 19 residues long. CDR3 DNA sequence: TGTGCTAGTGGTTTGGGGCGCGGAGCGGGTCGTACTAGCACAGATACGCAGTATTTT. Protein sequence: CASGLGRGAGRTSTDTQYF. Based on the CDR3 plus reference TRBV12-5 and TRBJ2-3, the full variable domain is DARVTQTPRHKVTEMGQEVTMRCQPILGHNTVFWYRQTMMQGLELLAYFRNRAPLDDSGMPKDRFSAEMPDATLATLKIQPSEPRDSAVYFCASGLGRGAGRTSTDTQYFGPGTRLTVL.

The rearrangement uses TRBV6-6 and TRBJ2-7; 10 nucleotides line up with TRBD2. Germline V gene data show CDR1 as MNHNY and CDR2 as SVGAGI (reference sequence). Losses at the gene ends were 8 bases for V and 0 bases for J; bases not matched to a gene: 4. The CDR3 covers 14 residues. CDR3 bases: TGTGCCAGCTCTGAGCGGGAGGGCTCCTACGAGCAGTACTTC. Amino acids: CASSEREGSYEQYF.

The rearrangement joins TRBV10-3 to TRBJ2-3; TRBD1 agrees at 10 bases. J was trimmed by 2 bases and V by 5 bases; bases with no gene match: 4. The CDR3 length is 15 residues. Germline CDR1 ENHRY, CDR2 SYGVKD. CDR3 region: CAISRGQGTTDTQYF. The CDR3 DNA sequence: TGTGCCATCAGTAGGGGACAGGGGACCACAGATACGCAGTATTTT.

This rearrangement joins TRBV29-1 to TRBJ1-1; TRBD1 might be the D (5 bases). The germline V and J ends were trimmed by 6 bases and 1 base, with 9 bases remaining between them. Germline CDR1 SQVTM, CDR2 ANQGSEA. This CDR3 region has 12 residues. The CDR3 loop reads CSVSTANTEAFF. Here the CDR3 DNA reads TGCAGCGTATCGACAGCGAACACTGAAGCTTTCTTT.

The V call is TRBV6-5, the J call TRBJ2-2, with 7 bases matching TRBD1. After removal of 6 bases from V and 7 bases from J, the junction contained 5 bases not matched to a gene. Germline V gene data show CDR1 as MNHEY and CDR2 as SVGAGI. This CDR3 has 13 residues. The CDR3 loop is CASRLQGSGELFF. CDR3 nucleotides: TGTGCCAGCAGGCTACAGGGGAGCGGGGAGCTGTTTTTT.

V is TRBV15 and J is TRBJ2-7; D ambiguous. The CDR3 consists of 13 residues. Per germline, CDR1 LNHNV and CDR2 YYDKDF (reference sequence). Trimming took off 0 bases at V and 3 bases at J, with 6 bases between the two ends. DNA of the CDR3: TGTGCCACCAGCAGAGATGCAGTCTACGAGCAGTACTTC. Encoded protein: CATSRDAVYEQYF.

Points on this clone: A read error may account for a junction end that differs from germline. Other DNA sequences in this sample translate to the same CDR3. The genes are TRBV29-1 and TRBJ2-3; 7 positions match TRBD2. The CDR3 runs 14 residues. Germline V gene sequence: CDR1 SQVTM, CDR2 ANQGSEA. CDR3 bases: TGCAGCGTTGAGGGAGGGAAAGGCACGGATACGCAGTATTTT. Amino acids: CSVEGGKGTDTQYF.

This sequence joins TRBV19 and TRBJ1-5; 7 bases are shared with TRBD1. The CDR3 covers 16 residues. Looked up from germline, CDR1 is LNHDA and CDR2 is SQIVND (reference sequence). The ends lost 7 bases at V and 5 bases at J; junction bases unmatched: 14. The CDR3 DNA follows: TGTGCCAGTAAGGTCGCCCTAGGACAGGTTTATCAGCCCCAGCATTTT. Encoded protein: CASKVALGQVYQPQHF.